Shown below are 21 T cell receptor beta chains from a single sample sequenced in a study of cytomegalovirus exposure and HLA in healthy donors (TCRdb year 2017). Libraries were prepared through the immunoSEQ multiplex PCR assay. For the multiplex PCR, a mixture combining 60 forward primers for TCR Vbeta segments and 13 reverse primers for TCR Jbeta segments was used. TCRdb provides this immuneACCESS table in a form limited to in-frame rearrangements. Some clones are lacking; in checked studies, under half of them reflect an unresolved V gene, and why the rest are absent is not known. The sample contains roughly 100,000 clones, roughly three quarters of them found a single time. The ten largest clones take up roughly 9.6% of the sample. Input material: PBMCs. These receptor sequences come from a male donor in good health and CMV-seropositive.

The chain recombines TRBV28 with TRBJ2-2, with D tentatively TRBD2 (7 bases). The length of the CDR3 is 14 residues. Germline V gene sequence: CDR1 MDHEN, CDR2 SYDVKM. V was pared by 2 bases and J by 7 bases, with 11 bases between. The CDR3 DNA follows: TGTGCCAGCAGTTTAGGGGGGGCCGGCGGGGAGCTGTTTTTT. As protein: CASSLGGAGGELFF.

This clone was seen a few times. The CDR3: CASSARQGVSNQPQHF. The CDR3, as DNA: TGTGCCAGTAGCGCCCGACAGGGTGTTAGCAATCAGCCCCAGCATTTT. The chain joins TRBV19 to TRBJ1-5, with 7 nucleotides matching TRBD1. J lost 0 bases, V lost 6 bases, and 8 bases had no gene match. The CDR3 is made up of 16 amino acids. The germline V gene encodes CDR1 LNHDA and CDR2 SQIVND (reference sequence).

The rearrangement uses TRBV5-8 and TRBJ2-1, with D possibly being TRBD2 (6 bases). Deletions cut 3 bases from V and 0 bases from J, with 13 bases between. Germline V gene data show CDR1 as SGHTS and CDR2 as YDEGEE. The CDR3 extends over 16 amino acids. CDR3 protein: CASSSGTSSSYNEQFF. CDR3 nucleotides: TGTGCCAGCAGCTCCGGGACTTCGAGCTCCTACAATGAGCAGTTCTTC.

The V and J genes are TRBV28 and TRBJ2-1; D perhaps matches TRBD2 (6 bases). CDR1 and CDR2 (germline): MDHEN, SYDVKM. Trimming took 5 bases from V and 7 from J, leaving 21 bases between them. This CDR3 has 16 amino acids. CDR3 sequence reads: CASSEGGTPIWNEQFF. The CDR3 nucleotides read TGTGCCAGCAGTGAGGGCGGGACGCCCATCTGGAATGAGCAGTTCTTC.

Comment on this clone: Germline is not matched at one junction end, which may reflect a read error. The rearrangement links TRBV18 to TRBJ2-7, with 8 bases aligning to TRBD2. The CDR3 is made up of 13 amino acids. Germline V gene sequence: CDR1 KGHSH, CDR2 LQKENI. This CDR3 reads CTSSPASGHEQYF. CDR3 DNA: TGTACCAGCTCACCAGCTAGCGGGCACGAGCAGTACTTC. Full variable domain (remainder filled in from reference TRBV18 and TRBJ2-7): NAGVMQNPRHLVRRRGQEARLRCSPMKGHSHVYWYRQLPEEGLKFMVYLQKENIIDESGMPKERFSAEFPKEGPSILRIQQVVRGDSAAYFCTSSPASGHEQYFGPGTRLTVT.

A single count supports this clone. The chain has TRBV29-1 and TRBJ2-7; 9 bases are a match to TRBD2. CDR3 length: 13 amino acids. The V gene's germline CDR1 is SQVTM and CDR2 ANQGSEA. Unmatched junction bases numbered 5, after V lost 5 bases and J lost 3 bases. The CDR3 bases are TGCAGCGTTCGCGGGAGGGCCGACTACGAGCAGTACTTC. Translated, it gives CSVRGRADYEQYF.

This clone has more than one count but fewer than ten. Sequence at one end of the junction differs from germline and may be a read error. J is TRBJ2-5 and V is TRBV7-7; 9 bases match TRBD1. The length of the CDR3 is 14 residues. In germline, CDR1 is SSHAT, CDR2 FNYEAQ (reference sequence). The CDR3 coding sequence is TGTGCTAGCAGCTTGGACAGGGGTCAAGAGACCCAGTACTTC. This codes for CASSLDRGQETQYF.

This chain joins TRBV6-4 and TRBJ1-2; D remains ambiguous. The V gene lost 1 base and the J gene lost 5 bases, with 8 bases spanning the gap. Germline CDR1 and CDR2: MRHNA and SNTAGT. CDR3 length: 13 residues. CDR3 amino acids: CASSDFGGYGYTF. In nucleotides, the CDR3 is TGTGCCAGCAGTGACTTCGGCGGGTATGGCTACACCTTC.

The rearrangement joins TRBV7-6 to TRBJ2-2; 7 bases align to TRBD1. V gave up 5 bases and J gave up 0 bases; unmatched junction bases: 6. The CDR3 length is 16 residues. Germline CDR1 and CDR2: SGHVS and FNYEAQ. CDR3 sequence (DNA): TGTGCCAGCAGCCCCGGGGACAGCCCGAACACCGGGGAGCTGTTTTTT. Translation: CASSPGDSPNTGELFF.

This chain joins TRBV2 and TRBJ2-3, with 9 nucleotides matching TRBD1. The CDR3 covers 15 residues. The germline CDR1 and CDR2 sequences are SNHLY and FYNNEI. The trim removed 5 bases at V and 0 bases at J, leaving 3 bases unmatched. CDR3 bases: TGTGCCAGCAGTCGGACAGGGGTTAGCACAGATACGCAGTATTTT. It codes for CASSRTGVSTDTQYF.

V and J are TRBV7-8 and TRBJ2-5; 10 bases match TRBD2. There are 15 residues in the CDR3. The trim removed 5 bases at V and 5 bases at J, leaving 8 bases unmatched. Germline CDR1 is SGHVS and CDR2 is FQNEAQ. CDR3 nucleotide sequence: TGTGCCAGCAGCCCCGACGAGCGGGAGGGGGAGACCCAGTACTTC. Protein: CASSPDEREGETQYF.

The chain recombines TRBV7-2 with TRBJ2-1; 7 positions agree with TRBD2. With V trimmed by 5 bases and J by 7 bases, 8 bases remained unmatched. CDR1 and CDR2 from the germline V gene are SGHTA and FQGNSA. CDR3 length: 14 amino acids. The CDR3 DNA reads TGTGCCAGCAGCGCCGCTGGCGGGAGAAATGAGCAGTTCTTC. Protein: CASSAAGGRNEQFF.

This sequence joins TRBV11-3 and TRBJ2-2, with 14 bases matching TRBD2. The germline V gene has CDR1 SGHNT and CDR2 YENEEA. The V segment lost 7 bases and the J segment 3 bases; nucleotides outside the gene matches: 1. The CDR3 runs to 15 residues. CDR3 residues: CASKGLAGDTGELFF. The CDR3 DNA follows: TGTGCCAGCAAGGGACTAGCGGGAGACACCGGGGAGCTGTTTTTT.

The chain employs TRBV2 and TRBJ2-1; a weak D match, TRBD2 (6 bases). Germline assignment: CDR1 SNHLY and CDR2 FYNNEI. The V end lost 8 bases, the J end lost 7 bases, and 15 bases lay between the germline ends. The CDR3 contains 13 residues. The CDR3 DNA reads TGTGCCAGCTTTAGGGAGGACCAAAATGAGCAGTTCTTC. Translation gives CASFREDQNEQFF.

With regard to this clone: Other DNA variants within this sample encode the same CDR3. The chain combines TRBV2 with TRBJ1-1, with D tentatively TRBD1 (6 bases). The CDR3 covers 13 residues. The germline CDR1 and CDR2 sequences are SNHLY and FYNNEI. Deletions cut 6 bases from V and 1 base from J, with 9 bases between. The CDR3 reads CASSLQGNTEAFF. In DNA, the CDR3 is TGTGCCAGCAGCCTACAGGGGAACACTGAAGCTTTCTTT.

V is TRBV27 and J is TRBJ1-1; D perhaps matches TRBD1 (5 bases). Germline assignment: CDR1 MNHEY and CDR2 SMNVEV (reference sequence). V lost 5 bases to trimming and J lost 1 base, with 23 bases between them. The CDR3 is 18 residues long. DNA of the CDR3: TGTGCCAGCAGTAGGAGGCGTGGGGGGGGGTGGGAGAACACTGAAGCTTTCTTT. Residues: CASSRRRGGGWENTEAFF.

The V gene is TRBV9, the J gene TRBJ1-5, with 10 bases matching TRBD1. The CDR3 has 13 residues. Germline V gene sequence: CDR1 SGDLS, CDR2 YYNGEE. Trimming at V came to 2 bases and at J to 7 bases, leaving 0 bases not matched to a gene. The CDR3 here is CASSVGQGQPQHF. The DNA of the CDR3 is TGTGCCAGCAGCGTGGGACAGGGGCAGCCCCAGCATTTT.

The V and J genes are TRBV7-2 and TRBJ1-1; D is ambiguous. V was clipped by 5 bases and J by 1 base, with 20 bases between them. The CDR3 consists of 17 residues. Germline V lookup: CDR1 SGHTA, CDR2 FQGNSA. CDR3 protein: CASSPAPRGQQNTEAFF. The DNA of the CDR3 is TGTGCCAGCAGCCCCGCCCCCCGCGGGCAGCAGAACACTGAAGCTTTCTTT.

The gene calls are TRBV9 and TRBJ1-2, with 7 bases fitting TRBD1. The length of the CDR3 is 13 residues. Germline V gives CDR1 SGDLS, CDR2 YYNGEE. Trimming at V came to 0 bases and at J to 4 bases, leaving 0 bases not matched to a gene. CDR3 sequence reads: CASSVGQGYGYTF. In DNA form, the CDR3 reads TGTGCCAGCAGCGTAGGACAGGGCTATGGCTACACCTTC.

CDR3: CASSESGGTGGGDTQYF. CDR3 DNA sequence: TGTGCCAGCAGTGAATCCGGCGGCACAGGGGGGGGAGATACGCAGTATTTT. This rearrangement joins TRBV2 to TRBJ2-3; TRBD1 is a possible D gene (8 bases). Trimming cost V 2 bases and J 5 bases, with 20 bases left between them. Germline V gives CDR1 SNHLY, CDR2 FYNNEI. The CDR3 runs 17 residues.

This clone was observed a handful of times. The chain employs TRBV7-2 and TRBJ2-2; 12 bases are shared with TRBD1. The trim removed 3 bases at V and 6 bases at J, leaving 2 bases unmatched. The germline CDR1 and CDR2 sequences are SGHTA and FQGNSA. The CDR3 consists of 15 residues. The CDR3 here is CASSFRDRGPGELFF. The CDR3 bases are TGTGCCAGCAGCTTCCGGGACAGGGGGCCCGGGGAGCTGTTTTTT.